Listed below are T cell receptor beta chains from one sample, sequenced in a study of blood T cell repertoires in COVID-19. Produced via immunoSEQ multiplex PCR; TCRdb's table is partial and in-frame only. The sample yields more than 300,000 clones, more than 70% seen once. Sequencing input: peripheral blood. The source is a woman in her forties or fifties with acute or convalescent COVID-19. CDR3s include the opening cysteine and the closing phenylalanine or tryptophan. The D gene is left open where the match is weak. Only some rows state a clone size, as once, few, many or a class for expanded clones.

abundance | j_gene | d_gene | v_gene | CDR3aa | CDR3nt
. | TRBJ2-2 | TRBD2 | TRBV7-8 | CASSIPGLAENTGELFF | TGTGCCAGCAGCATCCCGGGACTAGCGGAGAACACCGGGGAGCTGTTTTTT
. | TRBJ1-2 | . | TRBV9 | CASSVDINYGYTF | TGTGCCAGCAGCGTAGACATTAACTATGGCTACACCTTC
. | TRBJ2-7 | . | TRBV6-2/TRBV6-3 | CASSNTYEQYF | TGTGCCAGCAGTAACACCTACGAGCAGTACTTC
few | TRBJ1-5 | TRBD1 | TRBV9 | CASSVAGGSNQPQHF | TGTGCCAGCAGCGTAGCAGGGGGCTCGAATCAGCCCCAGCATTTT
. | TRBJ1-4 | . | TRBV11-1 | CASSSGRRGEKLFF | TGTGCCAGCAGCTCGGGACGGAGGGGTGAAAAACTGTTTTTT
. | TRBJ1-1 | . | TRBV12-5 | CASGSPGTTRTEAFF | TGTGCTAGTGGTTCCCCCGGGACTACCCGCACTGAAGCTTTCTTT
. | TRBJ1-4 | . | TRBV5-1 | CASSSQGADGEKLFF | TGCGCCAGCAGCTCACAGGGAGCGGATGGTGAAAAACTGTTTTTT
medium-sized | TRBJ2-1 | . | TRBV4-2 | CASSQGESSYNEQFF | TGTGCCAGCAGCCAAGGGGAGAGCTCCTACAATGAGCAGTTCTTC
. | TRBJ2-1 | TRBD2 | TRBV9 | CASSVGLLAFYNEQFF | TGTGCCAGCAGCGTAGGATTACTAGCGTTCTACAATGAGCAGTTCTTC
once | TRBJ2-6 | . | TRBV5-5 | CASSLSAFSGANVLTF | TGTGCCAGCAGCTTGTCTGCGTTCTCTGGGGCCAACGTCCTGACTTTC
. | TRBJ1-4 | TRBD1 | TRBV5-4 | CASSPRGGPNEKLFF | TGTGCCAGCAGCCCCCGAGGGGGCCCTAATGAAAAACTGTTTTTT
. | TRBJ1-2 | . | TRBV29-1 | CSVSSYTF | TGCAGCGTTTCCAGCTACACCTTC
. | TRBJ2-7 | . | TRBV6-1 | CASSEYLSSAYEQYF | TGTGCCAGCAGTGAATATCTGTCGAGCGCCTACGAGCAGTACTTC
. | TRBJ1-2 | TRBD1 | TRBV28 | CASSTRQGRYGYTF | TGTGCCAGCAGTACGAGACAGGGCCGCTATGGCTACACCTTC
. | TRBJ1-1 | . | TRBV7-2 | CASSPIGGEGAEAFF | TGTGCCAGCAGCCCAATAGGTGGGGAGGGCGCTGAAGCTTTCTTT
. | TRBJ1-1 | TRBD1 | TRBV7-3 | CASSRKGRETGGTEAFF | TGTGCCAGCAGTAGAAAGGGGAGGGAGACAGGGGGCACTGAAGCTTTCTTT
. | TRBJ2-1 | TRBD2 | TRBV7-8 | CASSLVGTSGVVYNEQFF | TGTGCCAGCAGCTTAGTCGGGACTAGCGGAGTAGTCTACAATGAGCAGTTCTTC
. | TRBJ2-7 | . | TRBV30 | CAWSPLQGNSYEQYF | TGTGCCTGGAGCCCCTTACAGGGCAACTCCTACGAGCAGTACTTC
. | TRBJ2-3 | . | TRBV21-1 | CASSKANPGPDTQYF | TGTGCCAGCAGCAAAGCGAATCCAGGGCCAGATACGCAGTATTTT
. | TRBJ1-4 | TRBD1 | TRBV2 | CASSEDRGDEKLFF | TGTGCCAGCAGTGAGGACAGGGGTGATGAAAAACTGTTTTTT
. | TRBJ1-5 | . | TRBV12-5 | CARGNRAYQPQHF | TGTGCTAGAGGGAACAGGGCCTATCAGCCCCAGCATTTT
few | TRBJ2-1 | TRBD2 | TRBV7-3 | CASSLTPGAGGSYNEQFF | TGTGCCAGCAGCTTAACCCCTGGGGCGGGAGGTTCGTACAATGAGCAGTTCTTC
. | TRBJ2-1 | TRBD2 | TRBV7-3 | CASSRLAGANEQFF | TGTGCCAGCAGTCGACTAGCGGGAGCCAATGAGCAGTTCTTC
. | TRBJ2-3 | TRBD1 | TRBV29-1 | CSVRGTGGTDTQYF | TGCAGCGTTCGAGGGACAGGGGGAACAGATACGCAGTATTTT
. | TRBJ2-1 | TRBD2 | TRBV24-1 | CATSDSQRTSGYGMNEQFF | TGTGCCACCAGTGATTCTCAGCGGACTAGCGGGTATGGAATGAACGAGCAGTTCTTC
. | TRBJ2-5 | TRBD1 | TRBV15 | CATSRALGQAQETQYF | TGTGCCACCAGCAGAGCTTTGGGACAGGCGCAAGAGACCCAGTACTTC
. | TRBJ2-3 | TRBD1 | TRBV5-4 | CASSRRVQGADTQYF | TGTGCCAGCAGCCGGAGGGTACAGGGGGCAGATACGCAGTATTTT
few | TRBJ2-7 | . | TRBV28 | CASSGRYEQYF | TGTGCCAGCAGTGGGCGCTACGAGCAGTACTTC
. | TRBJ1-5 | . | TRBV20-1 | CSASSQVPGPQHF | TGCAGTGCTAGTAGCCAGGTCCCAGGGCCCCAGCATTTT
. | TRBJ2-3 | . | TRBV7-3 | CASSLYPPRRNFTDTQYF | TGTGCCAGCAGCTTATACCCACCGAGGCGAAATTTTACAGATACGCAGTATTTT
. | TRBJ1-1 | TRBD1 | TRBV6-5 | CASTGGGSEAFF | TGTGCCAGCACAGGGGGCGGCAGTGAAGCTTTCTTT
. | TRBJ1-1 | . | TRBV19 | CASSIVRRGMNTEAFF | TGTGCCAGTAGTATAGTTCGAAGGGGGATGAACACTGAAGCTTTCTTT
few | TRBJ2-7 | TRBD1 | TRBV7-9 | CASSARRAGTADLREQYF | TGTGCCAGCAGCGCCCGACGTGCTGGGACAGCGGACCTACGGGAGCAGTACTTC
. | TRBJ2-7 | TRBD1 | TRBV24-1 | CATSATDRWYF | TGTGCCACCAGTGCCACGGACAGGTGGTACTTC
. | TRBJ2-7 | TRBD1 | TRBV6-6 | CASSPRTGWTISYEQYF | TGTGCCAGCAGTCCCCGGACAGGGTGGACAATCTCCTACGAGCAGTACTTC
. | TRBJ2-1 | TRBD2 | TRBV4-3 | CASSLGGAGDNEQFF | TGCGCCAGCAGCCTCGGCGGCGCGGGAGACAATGAGCAGTTCTTC
. | TRBJ1-2 | . | TRBV6-2/TRBV6-3 | CASSLLGSYGYTF | TGTGCCAGCAGCCTTTTGGGGAGCTATGGCTACACCTTC
few | TRBJ2-1 | . | TRBV11-1 | CASSLESYNEQFF | TGTGCCAGCAGCTTAGAGAGCTACAATGAGCAGTTCTTC
. | TRBJ2-1 | TRBD2 | TRBV7-2 | CASSNVAGPYNEQFF | TGTGCCAGCAGCAATGTAGCGGGCCCTTACAATGAGCAGTTCTTC
. | TRBJ2-5 | TRBD1 | TRBV11-3 | CASSSTGIETQYF | TGTGCCAGCAGCTCGACAGGGATTGAGACCCAGTACTTC
. | TRBJ2-1 | . | TRBV10-1 | CASSSGRGTDTYNEQFF | TGCGCCAGCAGCTCAGGACGCGGGACGGATACCTACAATGAGCAGTTCTTC
. | TRBJ2-1 | . | TRBV12-3/TRBV12-4 | CASSLLTGDEQFF | TGTGCCAGCAGTTTATTAACGGGGGATGAGCAGTTCTTC
. | TRBJ1-5 | TRBD1 | TRBV14 | CASSHGQGQPQHF | TGTGCCAGCAGCCACGGACAGGGGCAGCCCCAGCATTTT
. | TRBJ1-2 | . | TRBV21-1 | CASSKRQGARGYTF | TGTGCCAGCAGCAAGCGACAGGGGGCAAGGGGCTACACCTTC
. | TRBJ2-1 | . | TRBV27 | CASSWPGVNEQFF | TGTGCCAGCAGTTGGCCAGGGGTGAATGAGCAGTTCTTC
. | TRBJ1-2 | . | TRBV15 | CATRHTGDYGYTF | TGTGCCACCCGACACACGGGAGACTATGGCTACACCTTC
. | TRBJ2-1 | TRBD2 | TRBV7-9 | CASSPYWTSGRIEQFF | TGTGCCAGCAGCCCTTACTGGACTAGCGGGAGGATTGAGCAGTTCTTC
few | TRBJ1-4 | . | TRBV19 | CASSNRATNEKLFF | TGTGCCAGTAGTAACAGAGCAACTAATGAAAAACTGTTTTTT
. | TRBJ2-3 | TRBD2 | TRBV28 | CASSNPGLAVGTDTQYF | TGTGCCAGCAGTAACCCGGGACTAGCGGTCGGCACAGATACGCAGTATTTT
. | TRBJ1-2 | TRBD1 | TRBV5-5 | CASSLRQGGFGVYGYTF | TGTGCCAGCAGCTTGAGGCAGGGGGGATTTGGGGTCTATGGCTACACCTTC
. | TRBJ2-1 | . | TRBV7-2 | CASSLVGQGSRYEQFF | TGTGCCAGCAGCTTAGTGGGTCAGGGGAGTAGGTATGAGCAGTTCTTC
once | TRBJ2-7 | . | TRBV28 | CASSAWTDPSEQYF | TGTGCCAGCAGTGCATGGACAGACCCTAGCGAGCAGTACTTC
. | TRBJ2-3 | TRBD2 | TRBV7-3 | CASSLVGGSTDTQYF | TGTGCCAGCAGCTTAGTTGGCGGGAGTACAGATACGCAGTATTTT
. | TRBJ1-5 | . | TRBV30 | CAWSDRANQPQHF | TGTGCCTGGAGTGACAGGGCGAATCAGCCCCAGCATTTT
. | TRBJ2-7 | TRBD1 | TRBV3-1/TRBV3-2 | CASSRRDRGNEQYF | TGTGCCAGCAGCCGGCGGGACAGGGGCAACGAGCAGTACTTC
once | TRBJ2-1 | . | TRBV5-1 | CASSSRFADVDEQFF | TGCGCCAGCAGCTCCCGATTTGCTGATGTAGATGAGCAGTTCTTC
. | TRBJ1-5 | . | TRBV4-2 | CASSGTGNQPQHF | TGTGCCAGCAGCGGTACAGGGAACCAGCCCCAGCATTTT
. | TRBJ1-5 | TRBD1 | TRBV19 | CASSRGQGIDQPQHF | TGTGCCAGCAGCCGGGGACAGGGAATAGATCAGCCCCAGCATTTT
. | TRBJ2-1 | TRBD2 | TRBV5-1 | CASSSWTALAGATQYHEQFF | TGCGCCAGCAGCTCCTGGACAGCCCTAGCGGGAGCTACCCAATACCATGAGCAGTTCTTC